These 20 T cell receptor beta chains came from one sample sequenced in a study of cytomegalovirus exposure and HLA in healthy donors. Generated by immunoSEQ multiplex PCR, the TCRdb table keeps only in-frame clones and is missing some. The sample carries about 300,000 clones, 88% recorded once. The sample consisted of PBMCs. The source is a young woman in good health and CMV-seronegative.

CDR3 in DNA: TGTGCCTGGTCAGGGGCACCCCGCACAGATACGCAGTATTTT. The encoded protein is CAWSGAPRTDTQYF. This chain links TRBV30 with TRBJ2-3, with D possibly being TRBD1 (6 bases). V was shortened by 5 bases and J by 1 base, with 13 bases between the two germline ends. The CDR3 is 14 amino acids. CDR1 and CDR2 (germline): GTSNPN, SVGIG (reference sequence).

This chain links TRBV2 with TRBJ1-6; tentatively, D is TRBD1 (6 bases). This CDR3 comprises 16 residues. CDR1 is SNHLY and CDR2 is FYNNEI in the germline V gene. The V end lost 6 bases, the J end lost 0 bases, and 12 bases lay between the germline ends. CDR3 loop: CASRSGESSYNSPLHF. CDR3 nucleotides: TGTGCCAGCAGGTCAGGGGAGAGCTCCTATAATTCACCCCTCCACTTT. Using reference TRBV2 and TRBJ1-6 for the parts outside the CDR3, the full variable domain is EPEVTQTPSHQVTQMGQEVILRCVPISNHLYFYWYRQILGQKVEFLVSFYNNEISEKSEIFDDQFSVERPDGSNFTLKIRSTKLEDSAMYFCASRSGESSYNSPLHFGNGTRLTVT.

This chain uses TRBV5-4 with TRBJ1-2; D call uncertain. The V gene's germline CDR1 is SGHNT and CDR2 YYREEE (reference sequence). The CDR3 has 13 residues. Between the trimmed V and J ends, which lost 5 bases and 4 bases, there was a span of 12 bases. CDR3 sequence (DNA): TGTGCCAGCAGAAAAGGAGCTCCCTATGGCTACACCTTC. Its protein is CASRKGAPYGYTF.

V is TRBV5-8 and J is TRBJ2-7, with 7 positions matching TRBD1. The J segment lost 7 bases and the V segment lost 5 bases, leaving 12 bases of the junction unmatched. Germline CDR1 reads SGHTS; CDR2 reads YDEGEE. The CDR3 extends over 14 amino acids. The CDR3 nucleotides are TGTGCCAGCAGACTCGGACAGGTGCTTGGGGAGCAGTACTTC. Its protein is CASRLGQVLGEQYF. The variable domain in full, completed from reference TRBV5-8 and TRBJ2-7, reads EAGVTQSPTHLIKTRGQQATLRCSPISGHTSVYWYQQALGLGLQFLLWYDEGEERNRGNFPPRFSGRQFPNYSSELNVNALELEDSALYLCASRLGQVLGEQYFGPGTRLTVT.

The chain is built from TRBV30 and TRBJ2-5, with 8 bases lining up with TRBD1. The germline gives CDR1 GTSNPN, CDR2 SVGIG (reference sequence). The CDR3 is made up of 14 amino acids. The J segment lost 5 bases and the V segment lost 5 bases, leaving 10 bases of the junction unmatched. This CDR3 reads CAWQRTGRQETQYF. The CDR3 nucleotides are TGTGCCTGGCAAAGGACAGGGCGTCAGGAGACCCAGTACTTC.

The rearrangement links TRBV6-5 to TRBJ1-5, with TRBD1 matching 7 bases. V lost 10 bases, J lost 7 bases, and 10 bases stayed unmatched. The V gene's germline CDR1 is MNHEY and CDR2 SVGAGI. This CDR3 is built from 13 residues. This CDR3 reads CATGQGQWQPQHF. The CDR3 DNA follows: TGTGCCACCGGGCAGGGACAGTGGCAGCCCCAGCATTTT.

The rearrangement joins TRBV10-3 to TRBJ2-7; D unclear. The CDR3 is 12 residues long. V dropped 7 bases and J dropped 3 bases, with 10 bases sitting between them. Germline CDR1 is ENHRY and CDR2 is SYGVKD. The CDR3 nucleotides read TGTGCCATCATGTCGGAGCTCTACGAGCAGTACTTC. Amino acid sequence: CAIMSELYEQYF.

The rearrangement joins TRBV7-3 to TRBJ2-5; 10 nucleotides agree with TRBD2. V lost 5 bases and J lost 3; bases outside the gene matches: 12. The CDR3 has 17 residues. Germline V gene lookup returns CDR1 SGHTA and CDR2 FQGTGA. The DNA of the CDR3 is TGTGCCAGCAGCCCCCTCCATGGACTAGCGGCTGAAGAGACCCAGTACTTC. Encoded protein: CASSPLHGLAAEETQYF. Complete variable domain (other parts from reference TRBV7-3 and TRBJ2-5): GAGVSQTPSNKVTEKGKYVELRCDPISGHTALYWYRQSLGQGPEFLIYFQGTGAADDSGLPNDRFFAVRPEGSVSTLKIQRTERGDSAVYLCASSPLHGLAAEETQYFGPGTRLLVL.

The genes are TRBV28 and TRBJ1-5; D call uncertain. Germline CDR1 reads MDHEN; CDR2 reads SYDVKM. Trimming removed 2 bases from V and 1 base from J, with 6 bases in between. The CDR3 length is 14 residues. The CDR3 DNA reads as TGTGCCAGCAGTTTAGAACGGAGCAATCAGCCCCAGCATTTT. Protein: CASSLERSNQPQHF.

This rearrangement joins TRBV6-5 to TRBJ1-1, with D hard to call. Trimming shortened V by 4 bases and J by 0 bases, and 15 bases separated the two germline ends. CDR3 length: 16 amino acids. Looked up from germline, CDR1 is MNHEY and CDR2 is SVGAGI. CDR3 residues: CASSSSPPGLNTEAFF. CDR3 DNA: TGTGCCAGCAGTTCGTCCCCTCCGGGATTGAACACTGAAGCTTTCTTT.

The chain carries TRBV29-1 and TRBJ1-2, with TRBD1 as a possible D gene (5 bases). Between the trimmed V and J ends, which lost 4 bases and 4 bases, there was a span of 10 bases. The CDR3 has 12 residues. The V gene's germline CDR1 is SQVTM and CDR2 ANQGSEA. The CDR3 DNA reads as TGCAGCGTTGGGGGGGACCTCTATGGCTACACCTTC. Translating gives CSVGGDLYGYTF.

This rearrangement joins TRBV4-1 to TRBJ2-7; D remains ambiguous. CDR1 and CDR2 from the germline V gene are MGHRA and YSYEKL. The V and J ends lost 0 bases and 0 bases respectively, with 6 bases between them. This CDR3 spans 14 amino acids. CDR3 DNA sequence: TGCGCCAGCAGCCAAGAACCAGACTCCTACGAGCAGTACTTC. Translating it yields CASSQEPDSYEQYF.

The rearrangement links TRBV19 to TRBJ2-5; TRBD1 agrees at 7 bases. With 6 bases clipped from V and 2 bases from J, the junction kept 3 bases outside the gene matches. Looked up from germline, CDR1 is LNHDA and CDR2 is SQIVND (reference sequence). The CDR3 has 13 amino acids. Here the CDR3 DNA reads TGTGCCAGTAGCGGGACAGTTCAAGAGACCCAGTACTTC. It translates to CASSGTVQETQYF.

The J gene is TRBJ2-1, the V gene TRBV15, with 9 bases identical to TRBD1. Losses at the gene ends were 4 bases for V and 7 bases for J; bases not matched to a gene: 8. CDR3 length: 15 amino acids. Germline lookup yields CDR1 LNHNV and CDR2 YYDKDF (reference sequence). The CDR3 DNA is TGTGCCACCAGCACAAACCGGGACAGGGCTAATGAGCAGTTCTTC. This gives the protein CATSTNRDRANEQFF.

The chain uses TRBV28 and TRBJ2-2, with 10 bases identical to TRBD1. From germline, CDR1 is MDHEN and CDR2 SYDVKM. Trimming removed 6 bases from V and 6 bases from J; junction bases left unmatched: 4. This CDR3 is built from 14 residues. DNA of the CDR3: TGTGCCAGCAGGCTCGGGACAGGGGCCGGGGAGCTGTTTTTT. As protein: CASRLGTGAGELFF.

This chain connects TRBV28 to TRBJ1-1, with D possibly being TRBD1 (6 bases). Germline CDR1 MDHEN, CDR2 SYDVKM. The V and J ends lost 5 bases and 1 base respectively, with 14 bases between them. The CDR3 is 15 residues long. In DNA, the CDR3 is TGTGCCAGCAGTCCACCCCTGACAGGGAACACTGAAGCTTTCTTT. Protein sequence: CASSPPLTGNTEAFF.

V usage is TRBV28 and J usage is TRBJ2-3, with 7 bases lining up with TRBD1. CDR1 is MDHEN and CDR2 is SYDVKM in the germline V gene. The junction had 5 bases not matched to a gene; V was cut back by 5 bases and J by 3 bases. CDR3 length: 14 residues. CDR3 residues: CASSPPTGTDTQYF. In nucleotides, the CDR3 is TGTGCCAGCAGTCCCCCGACAGGGACAGATACGCAGTATTTT.

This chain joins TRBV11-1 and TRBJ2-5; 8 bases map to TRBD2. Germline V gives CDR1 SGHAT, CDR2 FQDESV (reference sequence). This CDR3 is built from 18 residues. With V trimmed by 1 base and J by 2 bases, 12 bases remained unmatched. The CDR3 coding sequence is TGTGCCAGCAGCTTAGTGTCCGCTTGGGCTAGCGGGCAAGAGACCCAGTACTTC. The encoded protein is CASSLVSAWASGQETQYF.

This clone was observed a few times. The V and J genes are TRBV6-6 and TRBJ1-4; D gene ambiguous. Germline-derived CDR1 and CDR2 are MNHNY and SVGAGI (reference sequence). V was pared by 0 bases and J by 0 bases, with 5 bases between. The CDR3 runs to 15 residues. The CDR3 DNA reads TGTGCCAGCAGTTACTCGCGGACAACTAATGAAAAACTGTTTTTT. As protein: CASSYSRTTNEKLFF.

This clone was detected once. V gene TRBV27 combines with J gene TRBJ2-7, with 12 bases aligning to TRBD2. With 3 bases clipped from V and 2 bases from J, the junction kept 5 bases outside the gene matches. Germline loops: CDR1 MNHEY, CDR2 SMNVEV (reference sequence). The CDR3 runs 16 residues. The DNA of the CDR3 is TGTGCCAGCAGTTTCGGGGGACTAGCGGGTGCCTACGAGCAGTACTTC. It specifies CASSFGGLAGAYEQYF.